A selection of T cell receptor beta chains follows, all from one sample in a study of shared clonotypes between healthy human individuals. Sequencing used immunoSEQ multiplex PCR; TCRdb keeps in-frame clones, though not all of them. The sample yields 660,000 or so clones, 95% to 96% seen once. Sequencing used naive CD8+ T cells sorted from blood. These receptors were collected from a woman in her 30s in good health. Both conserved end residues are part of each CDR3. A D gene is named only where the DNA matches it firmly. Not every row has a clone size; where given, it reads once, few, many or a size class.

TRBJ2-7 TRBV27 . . CASSFSQGILTYEQYF TGTGCCAGCAGTTTCAGTCAGGGGATCCTGACCTACGAGCAGTACTTC
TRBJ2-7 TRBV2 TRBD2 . CASSVAGDSYEQYF TGTGCCAGCAGCGTAGCGGGCGACTCCTACGAGCAGTACTTC
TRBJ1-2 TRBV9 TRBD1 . CASSVKDRGYGYTF TGTGCCAGCAGCGTAAAGGACAGGGGCTATGGCTACACCTTC
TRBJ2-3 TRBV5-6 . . CASSPSPGRTDTQYF TGTGCCAGCAGCCCCTCTCCGGGACGAACAGATACGCAGTATTTT
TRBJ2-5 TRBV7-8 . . CASSSPPRLGSYF TGTGCCAGCAGCTCCCCGCCCCGACTAGGGTCATACTTC
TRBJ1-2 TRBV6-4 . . CASSETGTGYTF TGTGCCAGCAGTGAGACTGGGACCGGCTACACCTTC
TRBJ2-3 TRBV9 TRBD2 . CASSVEGRKAGATDTQYF TGTGCCAGCAGCGTAGAGGGCCGCAAGGCGGGAGCCACAGATACGCAGTATTTT
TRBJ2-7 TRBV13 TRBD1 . CASSFSRQGLGEQYF TGTGCCAGCAGCTTTTCCCGACAGGGGCTGGGCGAGCAGTACTTC
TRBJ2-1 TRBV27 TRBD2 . CASSFGTSGYNEQFF TGTGCCAGCAGTTTCGGGACTAGCGGATACAATGAGCAGTTCTTC
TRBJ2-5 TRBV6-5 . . CASRIRGGTEETQYF TGTGCCAGCAGAATCAGGGGGGGAACAGAAGAGACCCAGTACTTC
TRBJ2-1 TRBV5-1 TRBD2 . CASSPGLARTSSYNEQFF TGCGCCAGCAGCCCGGGACTAGCTAGAACTAGCTCCTACAATGAGCAGTTCTTC
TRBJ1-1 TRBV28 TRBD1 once CASSTRQGSEAFF TGTGCCAGCAGCACCCGACAGGGATCTGAAGCTTTCTTT
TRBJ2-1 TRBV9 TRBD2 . CASSFFATSGGSYNEQFF TGTGCCAGCAGCTTTTTCGCGACTAGCGGGGGTTCATACAATGAGCAGTTCTTC
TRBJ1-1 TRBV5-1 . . CASSTDLTGRGNTEAFF TGCGCCAGCAGCACCGATTTGACAGGTAGGGGAAACACTGAAGCTTTCTTT
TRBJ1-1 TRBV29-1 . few CSVHGNTEAFF TGCAGCGTCCACGGGAACACTGAAGCTTTCTTT
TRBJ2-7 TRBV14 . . CASSQEGRSYEQYF TGTGCCAGCAGCCAAGAGGGGAGATCCTACGAGCAGTACTTC
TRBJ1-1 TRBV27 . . CASLSEENTEAFF TGTGCCAGCCTTTCGGAGGAGAACACTGAAGCTTTCTTT
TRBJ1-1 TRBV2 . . CASSDERVFAFF TGTGCCAGCAGTGATGAAAGGGTTTTTGCTTTCTTT
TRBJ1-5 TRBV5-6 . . CASSLGGGVQPQHF TGTGCCAGCAGCTTGGGTGGGGGAGTTCAGCCCCAGCATTTT
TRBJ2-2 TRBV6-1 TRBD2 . CASSETSVAGELFF TGTGCCAGCAGTGAAACTAGCGTAGCCGGGGAGCTGTTTTTT
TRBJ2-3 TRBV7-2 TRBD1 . CASSLGQGADTQYF TGTGCCAGCAGCTTAGGACAGGGGGCAGATACGCAGTATTTT
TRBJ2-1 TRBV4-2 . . CASSQDWPDYNEQFF TGTGCCAGCAGCCAAGATTGGCCTGACTACAATGAGCAGTTCTTC
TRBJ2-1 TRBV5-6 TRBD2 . CASSLAVGASGSSYNEQFF TGTGCCAGCAGCTTGGCCGTCGGGGCTAGCGGGAGCTCCTACAATGAGCAGTTCTTC
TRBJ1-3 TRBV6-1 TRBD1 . CASSEGQGFGNTIYF TGTGCCAGCAGTGAGGGACAGGGGTTTGGAAACACCATATATTTT
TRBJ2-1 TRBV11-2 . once CASSTGTHNEQFF TGTGCCAGCAGTACCGGGACTCACAATGAGCAGTTCTTC
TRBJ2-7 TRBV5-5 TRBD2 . CASSAPSGSSYEQYF TGTGCCAGCAGCGCCCCTAGCGGGAGCTCCTACGAGCAGTACTTC
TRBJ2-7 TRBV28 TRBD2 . CASTISGSSSYEQYF TGTGCCAGCACAATAAGCGGGAGCAGCTCCTACGAGCAGTACTTC
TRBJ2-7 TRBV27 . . CASSFIGTGSYEQYF TGTGCCAGCAGTTTTATCGGGACGGGCTCCTACGAGCAGTACTTC
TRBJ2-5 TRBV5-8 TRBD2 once CASSPLAEEETQYF TGTGCCAGCAGCCCCCTAGCGGAAGAAGAGACCCAGTACTTC
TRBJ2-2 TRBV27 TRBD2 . CASSWGLAGGPNTGELFF TGTGCCAGCAGTTGGGGACTAGCGGGAGGGCCTAACACCGGGGAGCTGTTTTTT
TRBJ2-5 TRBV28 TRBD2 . CASKIGIAGVETQYF TGTGCCAGCAAAATTGGAATAGCGGGAGTAGAGACCCAGTACTTC
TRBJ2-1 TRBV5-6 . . CASSFQGNEQFF TGTGCCAGCAGCTTCCAGGGGAATGAGCAGTTCTTC
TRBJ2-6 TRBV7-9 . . CASSILPGRFVLTF TGTGCCAGCAGCATCCTGCCGGGACGGTTCGTCCTGACTTTC
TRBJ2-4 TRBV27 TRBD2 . CASSFGGGGDIQYF TGTGCCAGCAGTTTCGGGGGCGGGGGGGACATTCAGTACTTC
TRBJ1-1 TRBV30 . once CAWSVWAGTEAFF TGTGCCTGGAGTGTATGGGCAGGGACTGAAGCTTTCTTT
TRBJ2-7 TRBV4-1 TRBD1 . CASSQETTGSYEQYF TGCGCCAGCAGCCAAGAAACGACAGGGTCCTACGAGCAGTACTTC
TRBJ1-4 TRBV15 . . CATSRARGATNEKLFF TGTGCCACCAGCAGAGCTAGGGGGGCAACTAATGAAAAACTGTTTTTT